The 15 T cell receptor beta chains reported below all come from one sample, sequenced in a study of pediatric ulcerative colitis. Profiled with immunoSEQ multiplex PCR; TCRdb holds only in-frame clones, not every one. The sample carries 55,000 to 70,000 clones, about 87% recorded once. Sequencing was performed on blood. These TCRs come from a boy between 5 and 17 years old who was a control in a study of pediatric ulcerative colitis.

Only one count was recorded for this clone. The chain employs TRBV18 and TRBJ2-2; D assignment may be TRBD1 or TRBD2 (5 bases each). Germline CDR1 and CDR2: KGHSH and LQKENI. The CDR3 totals 16 residues. V was clipped by 7 bases and J by 5 bases, with 20 bases between them. This CDR3 reads CASYPEAGPGTGELFF. CDR3 bases: TGTGCCAGCTACCCCGAAGCAGGGCCGGGGACCGGGGAGCTGTTTTTT.

The DNA for the CDR3 is TGCGCCAGCAGCTTTCGAGGGACTGAAGCTTTCTTT. Residues: CASSFRGTEAFF. J is TRBJ1-1 and V is TRBV5-1; D is unclear. Germline V gives CDR1 SGHRS, CDR2 YFSETQ. The V end was cut by 2 bases, the J end by 5 bases, with 7 bases between. CDR3 length equals 12 residues. The whole variable domain, filled in from reference TRBV5-1 and TRBJ1-1, reads KAGVTQTPRYLIKTRGQQVTLSCSPISGHRSVSWYQQTPGQGLQFLFEYFSETQRNKGNFPGRFSGRQFSNSRSEMNVSTLELGDSALYLCASSFRGTEAFFGQGTRLTVV.

The chain recombines TRBV7-2 with TRBJ2-3, with TRBD2 identical over 9 bases. This CDR3 has 17 amino acids. Trimming took 0 bases from V and 5 from J; bases not matched to a gene: 9. Germline CDR1 SGHTA, CDR2 FQGNSA. Written as DNA, the CDR3 is TGTGCCAGCAGCTTAGCGCTAGCGGGGTGGGCTGGAGATACGCAGTATTTT. It encodes CASSLALAGWAGDTQYF. The entire variable domain, with the rest obtained from reference TRBV7-2 and TRBJ2-3, is as follows: GAGVSQSPSNKVTEKGKDVELRCDPISGHTALYWYRQSLGQGLEFLIYFQGNSAPDKSGLPSDRFSAERTGGSVSTLTIQRTQQEDSAVYLCASSLALAGWAGDTQYFGPGTRLTVL.

V gene TRBV19 combines with J gene TRBJ1-3, with no clear D. The CDR3 contains 13 residues. Trimming pared 4 bases from V and 2 bases from J, leaving 6 bases between. The V gene's germline CDR1 is LNHDA and CDR2 SQIVND (reference sequence). CDR3 DNA: TGTGCCAGTAGTACCAGGACTGGAAACACCATATATTTT. This encodes CASSTRTGNTIYF.

The chain is built from TRBV11-3 and TRBJ2-1, with 7 bases aligning to TRBD1. V gave up 0 bases and J gave up 4 bases; unmatched junction bases: 9. The CDR3 loop spans 17 amino acids. Germline V gives CDR1 SGHNT, CDR2 YENEEA. The CDR3, as DNA: TGTGCCAGCAGCTTAGAATCAGGGGGTCACCCTTACAATGAGCAGTTCTTC. Translating it yields CASSLESGGHPYNEQFF. Filled out from reference TRBV11-3 and TRBJ2-1, the complete variable domain reads EAGVVQSPRYKIIEKKQPVAFWCNPISGHNTLYWYLQNLGQGPELLIRYENEEAVDDSQLPKDRFSAERLKGVDSTLKIQPAELGDSAVYLCASSLESGGHPYNEQFFGPGTRLTVL.

The chain joins TRBV13 to TRBJ2-5, with 12 positions matching TRBD2. Losses at the gene ends were 4 bases for V and 5 bases for J; bases not matched to a gene: 8. The CDR3 is 16 residues long. Germline CDR1 reads PRHDT; CDR2 reads FYEKMQ (reference sequence). The CDR3: CASSSLAGGPWETQYF. The CDR3 DNA follows: TGTGCCAGCAGCTCCCTAGCGGGAGGGCCCTGGGAGACCCAGTACTTC.

The chain links TRBV29-1 to TRBJ2-1; D is unresolved. Trimming removed 3 bases from V and 2 bases from J, with 11 bases in between. This CDR3 contains 14 residues. Germline lookup yields CDR1 SQVTM and CDR2 ANQGSEA. The CDR3 here is CSVEMIRTYNEQFF. CDR3 DNA sequence: TGCAGCGTTGAGATGATCAGAACCTACAATGAGCAGTTCTTC.

This chain connects TRBV7-2 to TRBJ2-7; D might be TRBD1 (5 bases). The ends were cut back, 1 base at V and 1 base at J, with 11 bases in the middle. The CDR3 has 15 amino acids. Germline lookup yields CDR1 SGHTA and CDR2 FQGNSA. The CDR3 protein is CASSLEGSPSYEQYF. DNA of the CDR3: TGTGCCAGCAGCTTAGAGGGGTCTCCTTCCTACGAGCAGTACTTC. Full variable domain (missing parts from reference TRBV7-2 and TRBJ2-7): GAGVSQSPSNKVTEKGKDVELRCDPISGHTALYWYRQSLGQGLEFLIYFQGNSAPDKSGLPSDRFSAERTGGSVSTLTIQRTQQEDSAVYLCASSLEGSPSYEQYFGPGTRLTVT.

This chain links TRBV19 with TRBJ1-1, with 7 bases identical to TRBD1. Germline CDR1 reads LNHDA; CDR2 reads SQIVND (reference sequence). CDR3 size: 14 residues. V trimming: 5 bases; J trimming: 3 bases; junction bases outside the gene matches: 6. CDR3 nucleotide sequence: TGTGCCAGTAGTGCCCGCAGGGGGGACACTGAAGCTTTCTTT. Its protein product is CASSARRGDTEAFF. Supplemented by reference TRBV19 and TRBJ1-1, the full variable domain reads DGGITQSPKYLFRKEGQNVTLSCEQNLNHDAMYWYRQDPGQGLRLIYYSQIVNDFQKGDIAEGYSVSREKKESFPLTVTSAQKNPTAFYLCASSARRGDTEAFFGQGTRLTVV.

The V and J genes are TRBV12-2 and TRBJ2-1; the D segment call TRBD2 is taken from the table without a DNA check. TRBV12-2 is assigned pseudogene status. CDR3 length: 15 amino acids. The CDR3 region is CASRPNVVEINEQFF. CDR3 bases: TGTGCAAGTCGCCCCAACGTCGTCGAGATCAATGAGCAGTTCTTC.

The rearrangement links TRBV18 to TRBJ2-3; D remains unclear. The germline CDR1 and CDR2 sequences are KGHSH and LQKENI. This CDR3 is built from 14 residues. V was shortened by 2 bases and J by 2 bases, with 8 bases between the two germline ends. The CDR3 region is CASSPGQPTDTQYF. The DNA for the CDR3 is TGTGCCAGCTCACCAGGGCAGCCCACAGATACGCAGTATTTT.

The V gene is TRBV10-1, the J gene TRBJ2-3; TRBD1 agrees at 8 bases. The CDR3 sequence is 15 residues long. The V gene's germline CDR1 is WNHNN and CDR2 SYGVQD (reference sequence). Unmatched junction bases numbered 2, after V lost 0 bases and J lost 3 bases. The CDR3 coding sequence is TGCGCCAGCAGTGAGTCAAGGACAGGGACAGATACGCAGTATTTT. The encoded protein is CASSESRTGTDTQYF.

J is TRBJ1-4 and V is TRBV2; TRBD1 matches 8 bases. CDR3 size: 15 residues. Looked up from germline, CDR1 is SNHLY and CDR2 is FYNNEI. V lost 3 bases, J lost 13 bases, and 13 bases stayed unmatched. This CDR3 reads CASSDQGAVNGVLFF. The DNA of the CDR3 is TGTGCCAGCAGTGATCAGGGGGCAGTCAATGGAGTACTGTTTTTT. The variable domain in full, with the rest retrieved from reference TRBV2 and TRBJ1-4, is EPEVTQTPSHQVTQMGQEVILRCVPISNHLYFYWYRQILGQKVEFLVSFYNNEISEKSEIFDDQFSVERPDGSNFTLKIRSTKLEDSAMYFCASSDQGAVNGVLFFGSGTQLSVL.

The chain employs TRBV25-1 and TRBJ2-7; 7 bases are shared with TRBD1. V gave up 5 bases and J gave up 2 bases; unmatched junction bases: 9. Germline lookup yields CDR1 MGHDK and CDR2 SYGVNS. The CDR3 has 15 residues. Written as DNA, the CDR3 is TGTGCCAGCAGTTCCCCTGGGCAGGGGGCCTACGAGCAGTACTTC. Translating it yields CASSSPGQGAYEQYF.

The chain joins TRBV11-2 to TRBJ1-1, with 7 bases that match TRBD1. The CDR3 runs 15 residues. Germline values: CDR1 SGHAT, CDR2 FQNNGV. V trimming: 5 bases; J trimming: 6 bases; junction bases outside the gene matches: 12. CDR3 region: CASSKNRGEVSEAFF. The DNA for the CDR3 is TGTGCCAGCAGCAAGAACAGGGGAGAGGTTTCTGAAGCTTTCTTT.